These 6 T cell receptor beta chains were sequenced from one sample in a study of human T cells and chemical hapten exposure. Noted time point: pre-sensitization, week 0. Regarding treatment: therapeutic diphenylcyclopropenone sensitization with weekly scalp DPC. TCRdb independently ran MiXCR on the RACE reads; one entry per CDR3 protein. The table has about 300,000 distinct CDR3 sequences, about 5.4% seen once; the top ten hold about 8.2%. The sequences come from whole blood, collected in connection with sensitization to the hapten diphenylcyclopropenone (DPC). These receptors were collected from a woman between 18 and 29 years old with alopecia areata. Some clones in this sample may be carry-over from other donors' samples.

V is TRBV4-3 and J is TRBJ2-7; D is perhaps TRBD2 (6 bases). CDR3 length: 14 residues. The V gene lost 2 bases and the J gene lost 3 bases, with 11 bases spanning the gap. Germline values: CDR1 LGHNA, CDR2 YSLEER. CDR3 DNA sequence: TGCGCCAGCAGCCAATCGGGGGTAGGCTACGAGCAGTACTTC. This translates into CASSQSGVGYEQYF.

This clonotype was found many times. This chain uses TRBV2 with TRBJ2-1, with 9 bases fitting TRBD1. CDR1 and CDR2 from the germline V gene are SNHLY and FYNNEI. V gave up 5 bases and J gave up 10 bases; unmatched junction bases: 3. The CDR3 runs to 12 residues. The CDR3 coding sequence is TGTGCCAGCAGTCGACAGGGGGACGAGCAGTTCTTC. Translated: CASSRQGDEQFF.

Many counts were recorded for this clonotype. The chain links TRBV10-3 to TRBJ2-2; the D is unclear. In germline, CDR1 is ENHRY, CDR2 SYGVKD. CDR3 length: 11 amino acids. Trimming took off 11 bases at V and 3 bases at J, with 7 bases between the two ends. CDR3 region: CAARDTGELFF. The CDR3 nucleotides are TGTGCCGCCCGGGACACCGGGGAGCTGTTTTTT.

This clonotype was seen more than once but under ten times. The chain couples TRBV12-3 or TRBV12-4 to TRBJ1-6, with D maybe TRBD1 (5 bases). The CDR3 sequence is 13 residues long. V lost 5 bases, J lost 12 bases, and 14 bases lay in between. The DNA for the CDR3 is TGTGCCAGCAGTCTCCGCACAGGCGAACCCCTCCACTTT. It is translated as CASSLRTGEPLHF.

This clonotype was detected many times. The chain couples TRBV7-8 to TRBJ2-7; D unresolved. The germline gives CDR1 SGHVS, CDR2 FQNEAQ. Trimming cost V 0 bases and J 9 bases, with 9 bases left between them. The CDR3 loop spans 12 amino acids. In nucleotides, the CDR3 is TGTGCCAGCAGCTTAGCGAACGTCTGGCAGTACTTC. Amino acids: CASSLANVWQYF.

The rearrangement links TRBV9 to TRBJ2-3; D call uncertain. Trimming shortened V by 0 bases and J by 4 bases, and 9 bases separated the two germline ends. The CDR3 loop spans 14 amino acids. Germline CDR1 is SGDLS and CDR2 is YYNGEE. The CDR3 here is CASSVEGIADTQYF. CDR3 nucleotide sequence: TGTGCCAGCAGCGTAGAGGGTATTGCAGATACGCAGTATTTT.